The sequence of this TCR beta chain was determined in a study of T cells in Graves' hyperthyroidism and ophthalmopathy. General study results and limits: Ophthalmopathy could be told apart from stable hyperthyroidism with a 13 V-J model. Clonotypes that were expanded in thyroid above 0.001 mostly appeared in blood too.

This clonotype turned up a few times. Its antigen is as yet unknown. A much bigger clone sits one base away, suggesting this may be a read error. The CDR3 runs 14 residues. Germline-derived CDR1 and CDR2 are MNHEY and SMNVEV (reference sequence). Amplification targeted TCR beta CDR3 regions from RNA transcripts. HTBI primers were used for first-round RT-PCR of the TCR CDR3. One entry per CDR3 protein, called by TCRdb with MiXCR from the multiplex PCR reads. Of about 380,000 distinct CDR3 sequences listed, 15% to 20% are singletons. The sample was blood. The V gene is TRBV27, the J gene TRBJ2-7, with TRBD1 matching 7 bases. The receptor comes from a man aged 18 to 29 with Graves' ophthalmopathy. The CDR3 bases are TGTGCCAGCAGCCGGGACAGATCCTTCTACGAGCAGCACTTC. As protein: CASSRDRSFYEQHF.